The present T cell receptor (beta chain) was sequenced within a study of yellow fever vaccine responses in identical twins. TCRdb independently ran MiXCR on the RT-PCR reads; one entry per CDR3 protein. The sample has under 20,000 distinct CDR3 sequences, around two thirds seen once. Turning to this clonotype: Its antigen is still unknown.

This CDR3 has 16 residues. The V and J ends lost 4 bases and 6 bases respectively, with 20 bases between them. The study's findings and limits: Among the twins, the vaccine T cell response reportedly seemed partly convergent and partly personalized.

The specimen comprised T cells from blood (PBMCs), unsorted or a sorted subset (not recorded which), sampled before or after yellow fever vaccination (not recorded which). This chain joins TRBV12-3 or TRBV12-4 and TRBJ2-3, with D unclear. The TCR comes from a woman between 18 and 29 years old who received the yellow fever vaccine. The CDR3 spells CASSSPYLGFYDTQYF. In nucleotides, the CDR3 is TGTGCCAGCAGTTCCCCCTACCTTGGGTTTTATGATACGCAGTATTTT.